The 27 T cell receptor beta chains below all came from one sample that was sequenced in a study of pediatric ulcerative colitis. Produced via immunoSEQ multiplex PCR; TCRdb's table is partial and in-frame only. Found here are around 14,000 clones, 75% to 90% of them singletons; the top ten hold roughly 0.9%. The material sequenced was blood. The receptors were sampled from a boy between 10 and 17 years old with moderate ulcerative colitis.

DNA of the CDR3: TGTGCCAGCAGCTTAAGAAACTCGGAGACCCAGTACTTC. Amino acids: CASSLRNSETQYF. The chain recombines TRBV7-3 with TRBJ2-5; D gene uncertain. Trimming cost V 1 base and J 5 bases, with 8 bases left between them. From germline, CDR1 is SGHTA and CDR2 FQGTGA. CDR3 length equals 13 residues.

V usage is TRBV5-8 and J usage is TRBJ2-7, with 11 positions matching TRBD2. The germline CDR1 and CDR2 sequences are SGHTS and YDEGEE. V was pared by 0 bases and J by 4 bases, with 9 bases of the junction left unmatched. The CDR3 sequence is 17 residues long. Here the CDR3 DNA reads TGTGCCAGCAGCTTGGGATTCGGACTAGCGGGTTCTTACGAGCAGTACTTC. The encoded protein is CASSLGFGLAGSYEQYF.

This sequence joins TRBV6-5 and TRBJ2-3; 9 bases match TRBD2. Trimming took 4 bases from V and 1 from J; bases not matched to a gene: 3. The CDR3 runs 15 residues. The germline V gene has CDR1 MNHEY and CDR2 SVGAGI. The CDR3 loop is CASSSWTSGTDTQYF. CDR3 nucleotide sequence: TGTGCCAGCAGTTCATGGACTAGCGGCACAGATACGCAGTATTTT.

This chain uses TRBV5-8 with TRBJ2-1; D is unresolved. The CDR3 contains 14 residues. Germline values: CDR1 SGHTS, CDR2 YDEGEE. V lost 6 bases to trimming and J lost 11 bases, with 21 bases between them. The DNA for the CDR3 is TGTGCCAGCATCCTCGGGCTCTCTTACTCCCAGCAGTTCTTC. Its protein product is CASILGLSYSQQFF.

This clone appeared a single time. The chain is built from TRBV15 and TRBJ2-2, with TRBD1 as a possible D gene (5 bases). The V gene's germline CDR1 is LNHNV and CDR2 YYDKDF (reference sequence). CDR3 length: 15 amino acids. The ends were cut back, 8 bases at V and 3 bases at J, with 16 bases in the middle. This CDR3 is CATESRAGYTGELFF. Here the CDR3 DNA reads TGTGCCACCGAATCCCGGGCAGGGTACACCGGGGAGCTGTTTTTT. Together with reference TRBV15 and TRBJ2-2, the CDR3 gives the full variable domain: DAMVIQNPRYQVTQFGKPVTLSCSQTLNHNVMYWYQQKSSQAPKLLFHYYDKDFNNEADTPDNFQSRRPNTSFCFLDIRSPGLGDTAMYLCATESRAGYTGELFFGEGSRLTVL.

V and J are TRBV6-5 and TRBJ1-1; D gene ambiguous. Trimming took 2 bases from V and 4 from J, leaving 8 bases between them. The length of the CDR3 is 13 residues. Germline assignment: CDR1 MNHEY and CDR2 SVGAGI. The CDR3 sequence: CASSYQRSTEAFF. The CDR3 coding sequence is TGTGCCAGCAGTTACCAGCGGTCCACTGAAGCTTTCTTT.

The chain uses TRBV11-3 and TRBJ2-7; either TRBD1 or TRBD2 may fit D (5 bases each). The germline CDR1 and CDR2 sequences are SGHNT and YENEEA. The CDR3 loop spans 14 amino acids. The V end lost 3 bases, the J end lost 0 bases, and 9 bases lay between the germline ends. This CDR3 is CASSFGTGSYEQYF. CDR3 nucleotide sequence: TGTGCCAGCAGCTTCGGGACGGGCTCCTACGAGCAGTACTTC.

CDR3 loop: CASSQDLGVYEQYF. Here the CDR3 DNA reads TGCGCCAGCAGCCAAGATTTGGGGGTCTACGAGCAGTACTTC. V and J are TRBV4-3 and TRBJ2-7; D may be TRBD1 or TRBD2 (5 bases each). Per the germline V gene, CDR1 is LGHNA and CDR2 is YSLEER. The V end lost 0 bases, the J end lost 3 bases, and 9 bases lay between the germline ends. CDR3 length equals 14 residues.

The chain couples TRBV10-3 to TRBJ2-3, with 9 bases that match TRBD2. V lost 8 bases and J lost 0; bases outside the gene matches: 6. From germline, CDR1 is ENHRY and CDR2 SYGVKD. The CDR3 extends over 15 amino acids. The chain's CDR3 is CAIEEREDSTDTQYF. For the CDR3, the DNA is TGTGCCATCGAGGAGCGGGAGGATAGCACAGATACGCAGTATTTT.

The chain combines TRBV27 with TRBJ1-1; a weak D match, TRBD1 (6 bases). CDR1 and CDR2 from the germline V gene are MNHEY and SMNVEV (reference sequence). CDR3 size: 14 residues. Trimming cost V 1 base and J 3 bases, with 9 bases left between them. The CDR3, as DNA: TGTGCCAGCAGTTTATTCTCAGGGGACACTGAAGCTTTCTTT. Protein sequence: CASSLFSGDTEAFF.

In this sample, this clone turned up once. This sequence joins TRBV2 and TRBJ2-7; D possibly corresponds to TRBD2 (5 bases). Between the trimmed V and J ends, which lost 8 bases and 0 bases, there was a span of 17 bases. The CDR3 covers 15 residues. CDR1 is SNHLY, CDR2 FYNNEI, per germline. This CDR3 is CASLFPSGSSYEQYF. The CDR3 DNA sequence: TGTGCCAGCCTTTTTCCAAGCGGAAGCTCCTACGAGCAGTACTTC. The variable domain in full, completed from reference TRBV2 and TRBJ2-7, reads EPEVTQTPSHQVTQMGQEVILRCVPISNHLYFYWYRQILGQKVEFLVSFYNNEISEKSEIFDDQFSVERPDGSNFTLKIRSTKLEDSAMYFCASLFPSGSSYEQYFGPGTRLTVT.

This clone was seen a single time. V and J are TRBV29-1 and TRBJ2-2, with no clear D. Germline CDR1 and CDR2: SQVTM and ANQGSEA. The V end lost 3 bases, the J end lost 5 bases, and 10 bases lay between the germline ends. There are 13 residues in the CDR3. Here the CDR3 reads CSVDGLRTGELFF. The DNA for the CDR3 is TGCAGCGTTGACGGGCTTAGGACCGGGGAGCTGTTTTTT.

The V call is TRBV5-1, the J call TRBJ1-2; no clear D gene. CDR1 and CDR2 from the germline V gene are SGHRS and YFSETQ. The CDR3 runs 15 residues. The V end lost 0 bases, the J end lost 3 bases, and 12 bases lay between the germline ends. The CDR3 DNA is TGCGCCAGCAGCTTGGCCGAGGGCTTCTACTATGGCTACACCTTC. Protein product: CASSLAEGFYYGYTF.

The table lists this clone with a count of one. The chain employs TRBV15 and TRBJ2-3; no firm D call. Trimming left V 3 bases short and J 5 bases short, with 12 bases between. CDR1 and CDR2 (germline): LNHNV, YYDKDF (reference sequence). This CDR3 has 14 residues. The CDR3 DNA reads as TGTGCCACCAGCAGGGCGGCACGGGTAGATACGCAGTATTTT. Its protein is CATSRAARVDTQYF.

CDR3 residues: CATRKTDANEKLFF. DNA for the CDR3: TGTGCCACGCGAAAAACAGATGCTAATGAAAAACTGTTTTTT. V is TRBV15 and J is TRBJ1-4, with D uncertain. CDR1 and CDR2 from the germline V gene are LNHNV and YYDKDF (reference sequence). The CDR3 length is 14 residues. V lost 9 bases and J lost 3, with 14 bases in between.

The gene calls are TRBV7-2 and TRBJ2-2; D is perhaps TRBD1 (6 bases). Germline CDR1 SGHTA, CDR2 FQGNSA. There are 16 residues in the CDR3. V lost 1 base, J lost 6 bases, and 15 bases lay in between. The CDR3 is CASSLDTGFAAGELFF. CDR3 coding DNA: TGTGCCAGCAGCTTAGATACAGGGTTTGCCGCCGGGGAGCTGTTTTTT.

This clone is a singleton in its sample. The V call is TRBV6-1, the J call TRBJ2-1, with 8 bases that match TRBD2. V lost 8 bases and J lost 6; bases outside the gene matches: 9. Per the germline V gene, CDR1 is MNHNS and CDR2 is SASEGT. This CDR3 is built from 14 residues. CDR3 amino acids: CASGLAAGANEQFF. The DNA for the CDR3 is TGTGCCAGCGGGTTGGCAGCGGGAGCCAATGAGCAGTTCTTC.

The chain uses TRBV18 and TRBJ2-7; 7 bases match TRBD1. With V trimmed by 4 bases and J by 5 bases, 8 bases remained unmatched. CDR1 and CDR2 from the germline V gene are KGHSH and LQKENI. The length of the CDR3 is 14 residues. Written as DNA, the CDR3 is TGTGCCAGCTCACAGAGACAGGGTACCCACGAGCAGTACTTC. It is translated as CASSQRQGTHEQYF.

The J gene is TRBJ2-7, the V gene TRBV7-9; D gene ambiguous. V was clipped by 2 bases and J by 1 base, with 9 bases between them. The germline CDR1 and CDR2 sequences are SEHNR and FQNEAQ (reference sequence). The CDR3 is made up of 14 amino acids. In DNA, the CDR3 is TGTGCCAGCAGCTTATATCAGGAATCCTACGAGCAGTACTTC. This sequence encodes CASSLYQESYEQYF. The full variable domain, its missing parts supplied by reference TRBV7-9 and TRBJ2-7, is DTGVSQNPRHKITKRGQNVTFRCDPISEHNRLYWYRQTLGQGPEFLTYFQNEAQLEKSRLLSDRFSAERPKGSFSTLEIQRTEQGDSAMYLCASSLYQESYEQYFGPGTRLTVT.

This rearrangement joins TRBV30 to TRBJ2-7; no reliable D call. Germline CDR1 reads GTSNPN; CDR2 reads SVGIG (reference sequence). The germline V and J ends were trimmed by 3 bases and 3 bases, with 12 bases remaining between them. The length of the CDR3 is 13 residues. CDR3 sequence (DNA): TGTGCCTGGAGCCCAGCCGGCAGCTACGAGCAGTACTTC. Translating gives CAWSPAGSYEQYF.

This clone was detected only a few times. This rearrangement joins TRBV30 to TRBJ1-5; 8 bases align to TRBD1. Per the germline V gene, CDR1 is GTSNPN and CDR2 is SVGIG (reference sequence). V shed 1 base and J 4 bases; nucleotides not matched to a gene: 0. There are 13 residues in the CDR3. DNA of the CDR3: TGTGCCTGGAGTGGGACAGGGAATCAGCCCCAGCATTTT. It translates to CAWSGTGNQPQHF.

The chain is built from TRBV25-1 and TRBJ1-6; perhaps TRBD1 as D (6 bases). The CDR3 runs to 17 residues. CDR1 MGHDK and CDR2 SYGVNS come from the germline V gene. The ends were cut back, 4 bases at V and 9 bases at J, with 22 bases in the middle. As DNA, the CDR3 is TGTGCCAGCAGTGCCCCTCTGACAGGCCGGCAGGGTTCACCCCTCCACTTT. Encoded protein: CASSAPLTGRQGSPLHF.

This clone was detected once. The V gene is TRBV29-1, the J gene TRBJ2-5; D remains unclear. CDR1 and CDR2 (germline): SQVTM, ANQGSEA. Trimming stripped 5 bases from V and 1 base from J, with 14 bases between. This CDR3 is built from 14 residues. CDR3 sequence: CSVSSGPAQETQYF. DNA of the CDR3: TGCAGCGTTTCCTCTGGCCCAGCCCAAGAGACCCAGTACTTC. Based on the CDR3 plus reference TRBV29-1 and TRBJ2-5, the full variable domain is SAVISQKPSRDICQRGTSLTIQCQVDSQVTMMFWYRQQPGQSLTLIATANQGSEATYESGFVIDKFPISRPNLTFSTLTVSNMSPEDSSIYLCSVSSGPAQETQYFGPGTRLLVL.

This clone was seen a few times. The V gene is TRBV6-4, the J gene TRBJ1-1; D not certain. The CDR3 is 10 amino acids. Germline CDR1 reads MRHNA; CDR2 reads SNTAGT. Trimming took 7 bases from V and 11 from J, leaving 11 bases between them. DNA of the CDR3: TGTGCCAGCAAGGACGAGGATGCTTTCTTT. The encoded protein is CASKDEDAFF.

DNA for the CDR3: TGCGCCAGCAGCCTCGGACTAGCGGGGCCGCGGGAGCAGTACTTC. Translation gives CASSLGLAGPREQYF. This chain links TRBV5-1 with TRBJ2-7; TRBD2 aligns across 12 bases. Germline V gene lookup returns CDR1 SGHRS and CDR2 YFSETQ. Trimming took 4 bases from V and 7 from J; bases not matched to a gene: 9. CDR3 size: 15 residues.

V gene TRBV30 combines with J gene TRBJ1-1, with D unclear. The CDR3 runs to 13 residues. Germline V lookup: CDR1 GTSNPN, CDR2 SVGIG (reference sequence). V was clipped by 2 bases and J by 1 base, with 8 bases between them. CDR3 loop: CAWSREGNTEAFF. CDR3 DNA: TGTGCCTGGAGTCGGGAGGGGAACACTGAAGCTTTCTTT.

The chain links TRBV6-5 to TRBJ2-7, with D possibly being TRBD1 (5 bases). The CDR3 has 14 residues. V lost 5 bases to trimming and J lost 2 bases, with 13 bases between them. Germline CDR1 reads MNHEY; CDR2 reads SVGAGI. The CDR3 sequence is CASSPPTVPYEQYF. Written as DNA, the CDR3 is TGTGCCAGCAGTCCACCGACAGTCCCCTACGAGCAGTACTTC.